Below, one T cell receptor beta chain is given with its context. Time point in this sample: peripheral blood 6 weeks after treatment start. The protocol was immunoSEQ multiplex PCR, while the TCRdb copy is restricted to in-frame clones and leaves out a portion. The table lists more than 90,000 clones, approximately 87% of them singletons. This record comes from a study of PD-L1 blockade in urothelial cancer. About the research overall: Analysis of the blood was performed 3 weeks (second dose) and 6 weeks after treatment start.

Sample: PBMCs, taken around atezolizumab (anti-PD-L1) treatment. This TCR came from a man between 65 and 85 years old with urothelial cancer.

Here the CDR3 DNA reads TGTGCCAGCAGCTTACCGGGACAGCTCTACAATGAGCAGTTCTTC. This translates into CASSLPGQLYNEQFF. The V and J genes are TRBV7-2 and TRBJ2-1, with 7 bases aligning to TRBD1. The ends lost 2 bases at V and 3 bases at J; junction bases unmatched: 4. CDR1 and CDR2 (germline): SGHTA, FQGNSA. The CDR3 has 15 residues.